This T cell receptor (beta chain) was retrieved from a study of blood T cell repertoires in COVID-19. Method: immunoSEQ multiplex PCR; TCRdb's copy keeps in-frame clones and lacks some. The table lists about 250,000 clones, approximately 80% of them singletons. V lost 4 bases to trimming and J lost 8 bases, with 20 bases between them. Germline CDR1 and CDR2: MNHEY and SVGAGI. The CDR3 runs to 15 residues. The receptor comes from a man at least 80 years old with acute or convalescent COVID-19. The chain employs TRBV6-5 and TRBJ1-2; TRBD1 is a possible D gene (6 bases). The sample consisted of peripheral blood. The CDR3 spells CASSSPAQGTAGYTF. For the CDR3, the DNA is TGTGCCAGCAGTTCCCCCGCGCAGGGGACCGCAGGCTACACCTTC.